Given below is one T cell receptor beta chain in context. Participants reported their clinical history, and cohort assignment relied on those reports. TCRdb's copy holds only in-frame clones and misses some; the assay was immunoSEQ multiplex PCR. The sample carries fewer than 500,000 clones, roughly nine tenths recorded once. The entry originates in a study of blood T cell repertoires in COVID-19. Trimming took 5 bases from V and 7 from J; bases not matched to a gene: 21. This CDR3 region has 18 residues. Germline assignment: CDR1 SGHTA and CDR2 FQGNSA. Material: PBMCs or T cells enriched from blood (not recorded which). The receptor was derived from a man aged 25 to 40 who had recovered from COVID-19. The J gene is TRBJ1-2, the V gene TRBV7-2, with 8 bases fitting TRBD1. The CDR3 DNA reads TGTGCCAGCAGCCAACACTCCGGACAGGGCTCCTCAAGTGGTGGCTACACCTTC. This codes for CASSQHSGQGSSSGGYTF.